This TCR beta chain was obtained from a study of OX40 agonist ivuxolimab in advanced cancers. Across the whole study: Patients assigned to dose escalation were diagnosed with hepatocellular carcinoma, melanoma, renal cell or head and neck cancer. There were three patients with partial responses, one having hepatocellular carcinoma and two cutaneous melanoma.

Method: immunoSEQ multiplex PCR; TCRdb's copy keeps in-frame clones and lacks some. The data contain 25,000 to 35,000 clones, roughly 87% of them singletons. V was trimmed by 1 base and J by 6 bases, leaving 5 bases between them. The CDR3 runs 12 residues. CDR1 is SGHVS, CDR2 FNYEAQ, per germline. As regards this clone: Its matching antigen is unknown.

Study-wide results and limits: Expanded clones tended on average to be more numerous among CD8+ T cells than CD4+. At doses 0.1 to 3.0 mg/kg, CD4+ and CD8+ clones expanded.

The sample was CD4+ or CD8+ T cells sorted from blood, taken in a trial of the OX40 agonist ivuxolimab. The sequence came from an adult with an advanced solid tumor such as melanoma, head and neck, liver or kidney cancer. The genes are TRBV7-6 and TRBJ2-3; no reliable D call. The CDR3 DNA follows: TGTGCCAGCAGCTTAGGGGCGGATACGCAGTATTTT. Translated, it gives CASSLGADTQYF.